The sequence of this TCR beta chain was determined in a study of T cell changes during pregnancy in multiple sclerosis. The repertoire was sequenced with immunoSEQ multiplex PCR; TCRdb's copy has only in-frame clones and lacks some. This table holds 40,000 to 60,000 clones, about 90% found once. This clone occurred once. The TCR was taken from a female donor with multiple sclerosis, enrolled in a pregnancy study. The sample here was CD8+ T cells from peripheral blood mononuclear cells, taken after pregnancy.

CDR3 protein: CASRPTGGPLNYGYTF. The CDR3 region has the DNA TGTGCCAGCAGACCGACAGGGGGCCCCCTTAACTATGGCTACACCTTC. The chain has TRBV2 and TRBJ1-2; 10 bases line up with TRBD1. Trimming removed 6 bases from V and 1 base from J; junction bases left unmatched: 8. Germline loops: CDR1 SNHLY, CDR2 FYNNEI. The CDR3 covers 16 residues.